The next 21 T cell receptor beta chains were all read from a single sample in a study of blood T cell repertoires in COVID-19 (TCRdb year 2020). To prepare the library, the immunoSEQ multiplex PCR assay was applied. TCRdb re-hosts the immuneACCESS table, in-frame sequences only. Its copies lack some clones; in the studies checked, an unresolved V gene accounts for under half of them, and the cause for the rest is not known. The table for this sample lists some 700,000 clones; around 90% of them were counted only once. The ten largest clonotypes hold approximately 0.3% of the sample. Sequenced input: peripheral blood. These receptor sequences come from a young woman with acute or convalescent COVID-19.

In its sample, this clone was seen once. The chain employs TRBV2 and TRBJ1-2, with 12 bases aligning to TRBD1. The ends lost 7 bases at V and 4 bases at J; junction bases unmatched: 4. The germline V gene encodes CDR1 SNHLY and CDR2 FYNNEI. CDR3 length: 14 amino acids. This chain's CDR3 is CASTGTGGLYGYTF. CDR3 in DNA: TGTGCCAGCACTGGGACAGGGGGCCTCTATGGCTACACCTTC.

In this sample, this clone turned up once. This rearrangement joins TRBV2 to TRBJ2-2; a possible D gene is TRBD1 (6 bases). The ends were cut back, 6 bases at V and 3 bases at J, with 14 bases in the middle. This CDR3 contains 15 residues. In germline, CDR1 is SNHLY, CDR2 FYNNEI. CDR3 sequence (DNA): TGTGCCAGCAGAGTTGGACAGATACACACCGGGGAGCTGTTTTTT. Amino acid sequence: CASRVGQIHTGELFF.

This clone was detected a few times. The V gene is TRBV29-1, the J gene TRBJ1-5; 8 bases fit TRBD1. The germline gives CDR1 SQVTM, CDR2 ANQGSEA. This CDR3 is 8 amino acids long. V was pared by 7 bases and J by 16 bases, with 3 bases of the junction left unmatched. The CDR3 is CSGTGNHF. The DNA for the CDR3 is TGCAGCGGGACAGGGAACCATTTT.

The V call is TRBV27, the J call TRBJ2-7, with D maybe TRBD2 (7 bases). V was shortened by 3 bases and J by 6 bases, with 15 bases between the two germline ends. This CDR3 has 14 residues. CDR1 MNHEY and CDR2 SMNVEV come from the germline V gene (reference sequence). The CDR3 DNA reads as TGTGCCAGCAGTTTTCGGGGGGCTATTGGCGAGCAGTACTTC. Its protein is CASSFRGAIGEQYF.

The chain combines TRBV5-6 with TRBJ1-2; 9 bases match TRBD1. CDR3 length: 15 amino acids. Germline CDR1 reads SGHDT; CDR2 reads YYEEEE. The V segment lost 0 bases and the J segment 4 bases; nucleotides outside the gene matches: 4. The CDR3 loop is CASSLVGQGGYGYTF. Here the CDR3 DNA reads TGTGCCAGCAGCTTGGTGGGACAGGGTGGCTATGGCTACACCTTC. Full variable domain (remainder filled in from reference TRBV5-6 and TRBJ1-2): DAGVTQSPTHLIKTRGQQVTLRCSPKSGHDTVSWYQQALGQGPQFIFQYYEEEERQRGNFPDRFSGHQFPNYSSELNVNALLLGDSALYLCASSLVGQGGYGYTFGSGTRLTVV.

The J gene is TRBJ1-2, the V gene TRBV10-3; 10 bases are a match to TRBD1. V lost 10 bases, J lost 2 bases, and 1 base stayed unmatched. This CDR3 has 12 residues. Germline V gene data show CDR1 as ENHRY and CDR2 as SYGVKD. The CDR3 loop reads CATGQGNYGYTF. CDR3 coding DNA: TGTGCCACGGGACAGGGGAACTATGGCTACACCTTC.

The genes are TRBV7-9 and TRBJ2-2, with unresolved D. The V end lost 3 bases, the J end lost 8 bases, and 7 bases lay between the germline ends. The CDR3 extends over 12 amino acids. Germline V lookup: CDR1 SEHNR, CDR2 FQNEAQ (reference sequence). For the CDR3, the DNA is TGTGCCAGCAGCTTGTCAGTTGGGGAGCTGTTTTTT. Translated, it gives CASSLSVGELFF.

V is TRBV5-1 and J is TRBJ2-2; 8 positions match TRBD2. J gave up 3 bases and V 4 bases, and 5 bases lay outside the gene matches. The germline V gene has CDR1 SGHRS and CDR2 YFSETQ. The CDR3 sequence is 15 residues long. For the CDR3, the DNA is TGCGCCAGCAGCGGCGGGGGGTCCCACACCGGGGAGCTGTTTTTT. It is translated as CASSGGGSHTGELFF.

The chain has TRBV7-2 and TRBJ2-4; 9 bases align to TRBD1. The CDR3 has 14 amino acids. V was pared by 5 bases and J by 4 bases, with 3 bases of the junction left unmatched. The V gene's germline CDR1 is SGHTA and CDR2 FQGNSA. DNA for the CDR3: TGTGCCAGCAGCGCGGGACAGGGTAAAAACATTCAGTACTTC. Amino acid sequence: CASSAGQGKNIQYF. The whole variable domain, remainder taken from reference TRBV7-2 and TRBJ2-4, is GAGVSQSPSNKVTEKGKDVELRCDPISGHTALYWYRQSLGQGLEFLIYFQGNSAPDKSGLPSDRFSAERTGGSVSTLTIQRTQQEDSAVYLCASSAGQGKNIQYFGAGTRLSVL.

The chain is built from TRBV27 and TRBJ1-1; tentative D call: TRBD1 (5 bases). In germline, CDR1 is MNHEY, CDR2 SMNVEV (reference sequence). The germline V and J ends were trimmed by 6 bases and 2 bases, with 16 bases remaining between them. There are 15 residues in the CDR3. In DNA form, the CDR3 reads TGTGCCAGCAGCGGGGGAGGGCGTCAAAACACTGAAGCTTTCTTT. Translated: CASSGGGRQNTEAFF.

The chain employs TRBV5-1 and TRBJ1-1; D is undetermined. The length of the CDR3 is 16 residues. V was trimmed by 0 bases and J by 4 bases, leaving 16 bases between them. Germline values: CDR1 SGHRS, CDR2 YFSETQ. CDR3 loop: CASSLGTALGSTEAFF. As DNA, the CDR3 is TGCGCCAGCAGCTTGGGGACCGCCCTTGGGAGCACTGAAGCTTTCTTT.

On this clone itself: A much larger clone lies a single base off, so this may be a read error. The same CDR3 arises from other DNA sequences in this sample as well. V gene TRBV12-3 or TRBV12-4 combines with J gene TRBJ1-1; 7 bases are shared with TRBD1. The CDR3 has 13 residues. Trimming cost V 6 bases and J 1 base; bases outside gene matches: 2. Written as DNA, the CDR3 is TGTGCCAGCAGCAGGACAGGGAACACTGAAGCTTTCTTT. This translates into CASSRTGNTEAFF.

The chain combines TRBV4-1 with TRBJ1-2; no reliable D call. V lost 2 bases to trimming and J lost 5 bases, with 12 bases between them. Germline V gives CDR1 MGHRA, CDR2 YSYEKL. The CDR3 extends over 14 amino acids. The DNA of the CDR3 is TGCGCCAGCAGCCAAACCACCAGGCCTTATGGCTACACCTTC. Encoded protein: CASSQTTRPYGYTF.

The rearrangement links TRBV3-1 (or the pseudogene TRBV3-2) to TRBJ2-1, with TRBD1 identical over 7 bases. Germline V gene sequence: CDR1 LGHDT, CDR2 YNNKEL (reference sequence). The CDR3 has 13 amino acids. The trim removed 7 bases at V and 6 bases at J, leaving 6 bases unmatched. The CDR3 nucleotides are TGTGCCAGCACCTGGGACAGAAGCAATGAGCAGTTCTTC. Its translation is CASTWDRSNEQFF.

In this sample, this clone turned up once. The rearrangement joins TRBV5-1 to TRBJ1-4; no definite D call. This CDR3 is built from 15 residues. Germline values: CDR1 SGHRS, CDR2 YFSETQ. Trimming removed 0 bases from V and 6 bases from J, with 12 bases in between. The CDR3 DNA sequence: TGCGCCAGCAGCTTGGCCGGGCAGCGGGATGAAAAACTGTTTTTT. This gives the protein CASSLAGQRDEKLFF.

The chain is built from TRBV2 and TRBJ1-3; TRBD1 might be the D (6 bases). Trimming left V 6 bases short and J 0 bases short, with 12 bases between. Germline-derived CDR1 and CDR2 are SNHLY and FYNNEI. This CDR3 has 15 amino acids. The CDR3, as DNA: TGTGCCAGCAGCGCGGACAGCCTCTCTGGAAACACCATATATTTT. This gives the protein CASSADSLSGNTIYF.

V is TRBV4-1 and J is TRBJ2-6, with 7 nucleotides matching TRBD2. With V trimmed by 2 bases and J by 0 bases, 13 bases remained unmatched. Germline CDR1 MGHRA, CDR2 YSYEKL. The CDR3 length is 20 residues. DNA of the CDR3: TGCGCCAGCAGCCAAATGGGAGGGGTGAACGTCCTCTCTGGGGCCAACGTCCTGACTTTC. Its translation is CASSQMGGVNVLSGANVLTF.

The V call is TRBV25-1, the J call TRBJ1-1; unclear D gene. The CDR3 is 13 amino acids. V gave up 3 bases and J gave up 3 bases, with 8 bases separating them. Per germline, CDR1 MGHDK and CDR2 SYGVNS. CDR3 sequence reads: CASSEADYTEAFF. In DNA form, the CDR3 reads TGTGCCAGCAGTGAGGCGGACTACACTGAAGCTTTCTTT. Looking up the rest from reference TRBV25-1 and TRBJ1-1 gives the full variable domain: EADIYQTPRYLVIGTGKKITLECSQTMGHDKMYWYQQDPGMELHLIHYSYGVNSTEKGDLSSESTVSRIRTEHFPLTLESARPSHTSQYLCASSEADYTEAFFGQGTRLTVV.

The chain joins TRBV19 to TRBJ2-7; possible D gene TRBD1, 5 bases. Trimming left V 5 bases short and J 2 bases short, with 10 bases between. The CDR3 contains 13 residues. Per germline, CDR1 LNHDA and CDR2 SQIVND (reference sequence). CDR3 bases: TGTGCCAGTAGTGAGGCAGGGCCCTACGAGCAGTACTTC. Translation: CASSEAGPYEQYF.

J is TRBJ1-1 and V is TRBV28; D gene uncertain. There are 12 residues in the CDR3. With 4 bases removed from V and 10 bases from J, the gap between germline ends came to 13 bases. Germline assignment: CDR1 MDHEN and CDR2 SYDVKM. The CDR3 sequence is CASSSALEPAFF. The CDR3 DNA reads TGTGCCAGCAGTTCCGCCCTCGAGCCAGCTTTCTTT.

This clone was seen just once. This sequence joins TRBV27 and TRBJ1-5; 10 positions agree with TRBD1. Germline CDR1 reads MNHEY; CDR2 reads SMNVEV (reference sequence). This CDR3 is built from 17 residues. With 4 bases clipped from V and 1 base from J, the junction kept 7 bases outside the gene matches. The CDR3 is CASSSTRQGASNQPQHF. In nucleotides, the CDR3 is TGTGCCAGCAGTTCTACCCGACAGGGGGCAAGCAATCAGCCCCAGCATTTT.